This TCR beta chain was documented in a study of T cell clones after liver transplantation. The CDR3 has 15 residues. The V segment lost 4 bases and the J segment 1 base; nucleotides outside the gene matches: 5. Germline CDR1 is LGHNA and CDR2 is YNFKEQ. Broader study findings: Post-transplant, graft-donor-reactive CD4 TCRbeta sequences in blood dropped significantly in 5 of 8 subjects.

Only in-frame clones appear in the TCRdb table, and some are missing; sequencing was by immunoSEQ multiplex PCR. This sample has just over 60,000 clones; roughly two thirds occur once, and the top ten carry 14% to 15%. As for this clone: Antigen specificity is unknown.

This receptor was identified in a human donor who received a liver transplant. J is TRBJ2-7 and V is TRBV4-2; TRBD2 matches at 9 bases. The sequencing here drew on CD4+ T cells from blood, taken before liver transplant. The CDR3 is CASSLGLAGSYEQYF. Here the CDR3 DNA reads TGTGCCAGCAGCCTTGGGCTAGCGGGATCCTACGAGCAGTACTTC.